The clone carrying this T cell receptor beta chain has only one observation. Its target is unknown. The method was immunoSEQ multiplex PCR; TCRdb's version includes in-frame clones alone and lacks a portion of them. The table records fewer than 90,000 clones, over 70% of them present only once. The data originate from a study of T cells in localized non-small cell lung cancer. Findings and limits, study-wide: Longer survival (overall) was linked to higher T cell density in blood. The study sequenced only one region of the tumor. As a result, intratumor heterogeneity could not be excluded and remains possible. Of the top 100 tumor clones, median roughly 60 were in adjacent lung, 25 to 35 among its top 100. It was uninvolved adjacent lung that showed the highest T cell clonality, exceeding tumor.

The sequenced sample was PBMCs, obtained before any cancer treatment. The sequence was collected from a man between 40 and 70 years old with stage II squamous cell lung carcinoma.

The CDR3 nucleotides are TGTGCCAGCAGCTCTCGCGTGAAAATAGCGGGAATACAAGAGACCCAGTACTTC. Protein: CASSSRVKIAGIQETQYF. The chain uses TRBV11-2 and TRBJ2-5; 8 positions match TRBD2. Germline CDR1 SGHAT, CDR2 FQNNGV. CDR3 length equals 18 residues. The ends lost 4 bases at V and 2 bases at J; junction bases unmatched: 15.